This passage covers 21 T cell receptor beta chains from one sample sequenced in a study of cytomegalovirus exposure and HLA in healthy donors. PCR primers comprised 60 Vbeta and 13 Jbeta primers. Method: immunoSEQ multiplex PCR; TCRdb's copy keeps in-frame clones and lacks some. The sample has some 130,000 clones, 80% seen once. Sequenced material: PBMCs. The receptors were gathered from a male donor in good health and CMV-seropositive.

This chain joins TRBV5-1 and TRBJ2-1; TRBD1 agrees at 7 bases. The germline V gene has CDR1 SGHRS and CDR2 YFSETQ. The CDR3 covers 15 residues. J gave up 6 bases and V 4 bases, and 10 bases lay outside the gene matches. The CDR3 spells CASSVRDRALNEQFF. The CDR3 DNA is TGCGCCAGCAGCGTCCGGGACAGAGCACTCAATGAGCAGTTCTTC.

V and J are TRBV11-2 and TRBJ1-1, with D possibly being TRBD1 (6 bases). Per the germline V gene, CDR1 is SGHAT and CDR2 is FQNNGV. The CDR3 runs to 14 residues. Trimming pared 5 bases from V and 3 bases from J, leaving 13 bases between. The CDR3 nucleotides are TGTGCCAGCAGCCGCGGCCACAGGGACACTGAAGCTTTCTTT. Translated, it gives CASSRGHRDTEAFF.

The chain carries TRBV9 and TRBJ2-7; TRBD1 matches 9 bases. The CDR3 consists of 13 residues. V lost 3 bases to trimming and J lost 6 bases; unmatched junction nucleotides: 4. Germline V lookup: CDR1 SGDLS, CDR2 YYNGEE. The CDR3 region is CASSAGQGPEQYF. For the CDR3, the DNA is TGTGCCAGCAGCGCAGGACAGGGGCCCGAGCAGTACTTC.

The chain joins TRBV9 to TRBJ2-7; possibly TRBD1 for D (8 bases). This CDR3 region has 14 residues. V was clipped by 3 bases and J by 2 bases, with 12 bases between them. Germline values: CDR1 SGDLS, CDR2 YYNGEE. The CDR3, as DNA: TGTGCCAGCAGCGCGGGGGGACAGGCCTACGAGCAGTACTTC. Residues: CASSAGGQAYEQYF. The complete variable domain, with remaining parts taken from reference TRBV9 and TRBJ2-7, reads DSGVTQTPKHLITATGQRVTLRCSPRSGDLSVYWYQQSLDQGLQFLIQYYNGEERAKGNILERFSAQQFPDLHSELNLSSLELGDSALYFCASSAGGQAYEQYFGPGTRLTVT.

This clone came up once. The same CDR3 arises from other DNA sequences in this sample as well. The chain combines TRBV6-4 with TRBJ2-2; maybe TRBD1 (6 bases). The germline V and J ends were trimmed by 6 bases and 5 bases, with 10 bases remaining between them. CDR1 and CDR2 (germline): MRHNA, SNTAGT. This CDR3 region has 13 residues. The CDR3 is CASSATGTGELFF. The CDR3 DNA sequence: TGTGCCAGCAGCGCGACAGGAACCGGGGAGCTGTTTTTT.

A few counts support this clone. V gene TRBV7-3 combines with J gene TRBJ2-5, with 7 bases that match TRBD2. CDR3 length equals 15 residues. Germline CDR1 and CDR2: SGHTA and FQGTGA. The V gene end was trimmed by 5 bases and the J gene end by 0 bases; junction bases not matched to a gene: 6. CDR3 loop: CASSAGTNYQETQYF. Here the CDR3 DNA reads TGTGCCAGCAGCGCCGGGACTAACTACCAAGAGACCCAGTACTTC.

The chain recombines TRBV30 with TRBJ2-3; maybe TRBD1 (6 bases). Trimming pared 4 bases from V and 0 bases from J, leaving 11 bases between. Germline values: CDR1 GTSNPN, CDR2 SVGIG (reference sequence). The CDR3 has 14 amino acids. The CDR3 DNA reads as TGTGCCTGGACCTTCAGGGGTAGCACAGATACGCAGTATTTT. Its translation: CAWTFRGSTDTQYF.

Points on this clone: Other DNA sequences in the sample encode the same CDR3. The chain is built from TRBV27 and TRBJ1-2; no definite D call. The CDR3 is 16 amino acids. The V gene lost 0 bases and the J gene lost 4 bases, with 15 bases spanning the gap. Looked up from germline, CDR1 is MNHEY and CDR2 is SMNVEV (reference sequence). The CDR3 bases are TGTGCCAGCAGTTTATCGCGAGGAGCCCCCGCCTATGGCTACACCTTC. Amino acids: CASSLSRGAPAYGYTF.

The V call is TRBV7-9, the J call TRBJ1-2; 9 bases are a match to TRBD1. Looked up from germline, CDR1 is SEHNR and CDR2 is FQNEAQ (reference sequence). The trim removed 1 base at V and 7 bases at J, leaving 10 bases unmatched. This CDR3 comprises 16 residues. The CDR3 DNA reads as TGTGCCAGCAGCTTAGGGGCAACAGGGGGCGCGGTTGGCTACACCTTC. It codes for CASSLGATGGAVGYTF. Full variable domain (remainder filled in from reference TRBV7-9 and TRBJ1-2): DTGVSQNPRHKITKRGQNVTFRCDPISEHNRLYWYRQTLGQGPEFLTYFQNEAQLEKSRLLSDRFSAERPKGSFSTLEIQRTEQGDSAMYLCASSLGATGGAVGYTFGSGTRLTVV.

The chain carries TRBV2 and TRBJ2-1; D ambiguous. This CDR3 region has 15 residues. Deletions cut 7 bases from V and 2 bases from J, with 15 bases between. Germline CDR1 reads SNHLY; CDR2 reads FYNNEI. CDR3 in DNA: TGTGCCAGCACCTTCGAGGCAGAAGCCTACAATGAGCAGTTCTTC. Protein sequence: CASTFEAEAYNEQFF. The variable domain in full, completed from reference TRBV2 and TRBJ2-1, reads EPEVTQTPSHQVTQMGQEVILRCVPISNHLYFYWYRQILGQKVEFLVSFYNNEISEKSEIFDDQFSVERPDGSNFTLKIRSTKLEDSAMYFCASTFEAEAYNEQFFGPGTRLTVL.

This chain connects TRBV2 to TRBJ1-6; D might be TRBD1 (6 bases). The CDR3 sequence is 15 residues long. CDR1 is SNHLY, CDR2 FYNNEI, per germline. V was cut by 4 bases and J by 8 bases, with 15 bases left in between. CDR3 region: CASSAELHRDSPLHF. Written as DNA, the CDR3 is TGTGCCAGCAGTGCCGAGCTACACAGGGATTCACCCCTCCACTTT.

CDR3 sequence (DNA): TGTGCCAGCTCACCAAGTCAGGGTATAACTGAAGCTTTCTTT. Its protein product is CASSPSQGITEAFF. The chain couples TRBV18 to TRBJ1-1, with D tentatively TRBD1 (5 bases). This CDR3 spans 14 amino acids. The V end lost 2 bases, the J end lost 5 bases, and 12 bases lay between the germline ends. Germline V lookup: CDR1 KGHSH, CDR2 LQKENI.

The rearrangement links TRBV27 to TRBJ2-7; 9 nucleotides align to TRBD2. Germline CDR1 and CDR2: MNHEY and SMNVEV (reference sequence). V was pared by 8 bases and J by 5 bases, with 16 bases of the junction left unmatched. This CDR3 comprises 16 residues. In DNA form, the CDR3 reads TGTGCCAGCTCAACCCCCGCTAGCGGGAAAACGGACGAGCAGTACTTC. Its translation is CASSTPASGKTDEQYF.

The chain joins TRBV4-3 to TRBJ2-7; 10 bases align to TRBD1. CDR3 length: 19 residues. J was trimmed by 3 bases and V by 3 bases; bases with no gene match: 17. The V gene's germline CDR1 is LGHNA and CDR2 YSLEER. CDR3 sequence (DNA): TGCGCCAGCAGCCATTACTTCCCGGGACAGGGGCGGCCTAGCTACGAGCAGTACTTC. It is translated as CASSHYFPGQGRPSYEQYF.

The chain links TRBV2 to TRBJ2-3; 14 bases agree with TRBD2. Per the germline V gene, CDR1 is SNHLY and CDR2 is FYNNEI. With 6 bases clipped from V and 8 bases from J, the junction kept 7 bases outside the gene matches. This CDR3 comprises 15 residues. CDR3 nucleotides: TGTGCCAGCAGCGAGACTAGCGGGGGGGCAGGTACGCAGTATTTT. It yields the protein CASSETSGGAGTQYF. Based on the CDR3 plus reference TRBV2 and TRBJ2-3, the full variable domain is EPEVTQTPSHQVTQMGQEVILRCVPISNHLYFYWYRQILGQKVEFLVSFYNNEISEKSEIFDDQFSVERPDGSNFTLKIRSTKLEDSAMYFCASSETSGGAGTQYFGPGTRLTVL.

The chain employs TRBV5-1 and TRBJ2-7, with TRBD2 identical over 11 bases. The germline V gene encodes CDR1 SGHRS and CDR2 YFSETQ. Unmatched junction bases numbered 3, after V lost 1 base and J lost 3 bases. This CDR3 region has 15 residues. The CDR3 nucleotides are TGCGCCAGCAGCTTGACTAGCGGGAGTCTCTACGAGCAGTACTTC. Amino acid sequence: CASSLTSGSLYEQYF.

This chain uses TRBV6-1 with TRBJ2-2; TRBD1 matches at 7 bases. Germline CDR1 is MNHNS and CDR2 is SASEGT. With V trimmed by 6 bases and J by 2 bases, 3 bases remained unmatched. The CDR3 loop spans 14 amino acids. The CDR3 coding sequence is TGTGCCAGCAGCCGGGACAGAAACACCGGGGAGCTGTTTTTT. As protein: CASSRDRNTGELFF.

This chain joins TRBV19 and TRBJ1-1; 8 bases fit TRBD1. The CDR3 is 13 amino acids. V lost 6 bases to trimming and J lost 5 bases; unmatched junction nucleotides: 5. Germline V gene lookup returns CDR1 LNHDA and CDR2 SQIVND (reference sequence). The CDR3 protein is CASSRDRSTEAFF. Written as DNA, the CDR3 is TGTGCCAGTAGCAGGGACAGGTCGACTGAAGCTTTCTTT.

V gene TRBV7-9 combines with J gene TRBJ1-2, with 8 bases lining up with TRBD1. V gave up 4 bases and J gave up 4 bases; unmatched junction bases: 11. CDR1 is SEHNR and CDR2 is FQNEAQ in the germline V gene (reference sequence). CDR3 size: 16 residues. CDR3 in DNA: TGTGCCAGCAGCTCCACAGGGGGGGCTGAGGTCTATGGCTACACCTTC. Its translation is CASSSTGGAEVYGYTF. The entire variable domain, with the rest obtained from reference TRBV7-9 and TRBJ1-2, is as follows: DTGVSQNPRHKITKRGQNVTFRCDPISEHNRLYWYRQTLGQGPEFLTYFQNEAQLEKSRLLSDRFSAERPKGSFSTLEIQRTEQGDSAMYLCASSSTGGAEVYGYTFGSGTRLTVV.

The CDR3 nucleotides read TGCGCCAGCAGGGGGGACAGGGGCACAGAGACCCAGTACTTC. Protein: CASRGDRGTETQYF. The chain employs TRBV5-1 and TRBJ2-5; 10 bases fit TRBD1. V lost 5 bases to trimming and J lost 4 bases; unmatched junction nucleotides: 5. Germline CDR1 is SGHRS and CDR2 is YFSETQ. This CDR3 spans 14 amino acids.

The gene calls are TRBV27 and TRBJ2-3; 15 bases align to TRBD2. The V segment lost 6 bases and the J segment 4 bases; nucleotides outside the gene matches: 5. From germline, CDR1 is MNHEY and CDR2 SMNVEV (reference sequence). The CDR3 covers 16 residues. The CDR3 DNA is TGTGCCAGCAGCAGGACTAGCGGGGGGGCCCCAGATACGCAGTATTTT. Translating it yields CASSRTSGGAPDTQYF.